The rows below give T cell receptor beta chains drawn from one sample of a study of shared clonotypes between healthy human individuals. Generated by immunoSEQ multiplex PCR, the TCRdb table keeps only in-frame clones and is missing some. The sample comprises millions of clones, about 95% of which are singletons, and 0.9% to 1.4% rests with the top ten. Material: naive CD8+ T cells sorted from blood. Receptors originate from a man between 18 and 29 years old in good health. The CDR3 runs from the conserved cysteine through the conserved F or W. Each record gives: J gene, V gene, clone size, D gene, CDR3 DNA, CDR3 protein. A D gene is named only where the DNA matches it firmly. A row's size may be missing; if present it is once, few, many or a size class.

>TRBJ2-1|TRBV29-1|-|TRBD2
TGCAGCGTTGATACTGGCGGGAGGATTTCCTACAATGAGCAGTTCTTC
CSVDTGGRISYNEQFF
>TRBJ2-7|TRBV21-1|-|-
TGTGCCAGCAGCAAGGGGACAGGGGGGACCTACGAGCAGTACTTC
CASSKGTGGTYEQYF
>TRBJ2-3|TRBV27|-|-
TGTGCCAGCAGTAGCAACCAGGGGGATACGCAGTATTTT
CASSSNQGDTQYF
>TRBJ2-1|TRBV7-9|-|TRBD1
TGTGCCAGCAGCTTACCCCCCGGGACAGGGTTCTACAATGAGCAGTTCTTC
CASSLPPGTGFYNEQFF
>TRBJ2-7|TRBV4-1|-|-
TGCGCCAGCAGCCAAGAGCAGGGGACCTACGAGCAGTACTTC
CASSQEQGTYEQYF
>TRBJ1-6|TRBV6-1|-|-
TGTGCCAGCAGTGAATTTCGGGTAGGGGATTCACCCCTCCACTTT
CASSEFRVGDSPLHF
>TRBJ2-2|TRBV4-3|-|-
TGCGCCAGCAGCCCAGGGTCCAACACCGGGGAGCTGTTTTTT
CASSPGSNTGELFF
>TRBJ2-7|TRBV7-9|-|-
TGTGCCAGCAGCCCAGCGCTGGAGCAGTACTTC
CASSPALEQYF
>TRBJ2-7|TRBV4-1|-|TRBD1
TGCGCCAGCAGCGACAGGGTGGCCTACGAGCAGTACTTC
CASSDRVAYEQYF
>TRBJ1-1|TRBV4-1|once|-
TGCGCCAGCAGCCCCTGGGGCTCTAGCACTGAAGCTTTCTTT
CASSPWGSSTEAFF
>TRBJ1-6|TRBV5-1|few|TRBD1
TGCGCCAGCAGCCTCCGGACAGGGCGGGATTCACCCCTCCACTTT
CASSLRTGRDSPLHF
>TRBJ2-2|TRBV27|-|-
TGTGCCAGCAGTTTCGGCGGGACCGGGGAGCTGTTTTTT
CASSFGGTGELFF
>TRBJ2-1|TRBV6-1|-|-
TGTGCCAGCAGTCAACAGCGGGTAGACTACAATGAGCAGTTCTTC
CASSQQRVDYNEQFF
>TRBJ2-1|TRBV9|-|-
TGTGCCAGCAGCGTAGGTGGGGAATTCTACAATGAGCAGTTCTTC
CASSVGGEFYNEQFF